This TCR beta chain was recovered during a study of Graves' ophthalmopathy and Graves' hyperthyroidism. Study results and caveats: With approximately 90% sensitivity and roughly 76% specificity, a 13-signature model separated ophthalmopathy from stable hyperthyroidism.

Transcripts of RNA were the source for amplifying TCR beta CDR3 regions. Scientists carried out first-round RT-PCR using HTBI primers and then a second-round multiplex PCR. TCRdb fed the multiplex PCR reads into MiXCR, producing one record per CDR3 protein. The sample shows hundreds of thousands of distinct CDR3 sequences, 15% of them seen only once. Per germline, CDR1 SGHRS and CDR2 YFSETQ. Trimming took 1 base from V and 1 from J, leaving 12 bases between them. This CDR3 region has 15 residues. The authors defined stable hyperthyroidism as no ophthalmopathy within 18 months of follow-up. Orbital computed tomography and thyroid ultrasound, along with TRAb, serum thyroxine and clinical symptoms, underpinned diagnosis. The PBMCs were taken from more than 8 ml of fresh peripheral blood. This clonotype was detected ten times or more. What it recognizes is unknown.

The V call is TRBV5-1, the J call TRBJ2-7, with D possibly matching TRBD1 (6 bases). The TCR originated in a woman younger than 30 with stable Graves' hyperthyroidism. The sample taken for sequencing was peripheral blood. The CDR3 DNA follows: TGCGCCAGCAGCTTGACGGCAGGGGAGTCCTACGAGCAGTACTTC. Its translation: CASSLTAGESYEQYF.